This is a list of T cell receptor beta chains from one sample in a study of human T cells and chemical hapten exposure. TCRdb reprocessed the RACE reads via MiXCR and lists one record per CDR3 protein. The data hold about 41,000 distinct CDR3 sequences, with about 4.1% observed a single time. Sequencing was done on a sample of whole blood. The receptors were sampled from a human donor in good health. Some clones in this sample may be carry-over from other donors' samples. Both conserved end residues are part of each CDR3.

j_call v_call cdr3_aa
TRBJ2-5 TRBV9 CASSADPYRDPEGYETQYF
TRBJ2-1 TRBV28 CASTGPTPIYNEQFF
TRBJ2-3 TRBV5-1 CASSSQPLDTQYF
TRBJ2-1 TRBV2 CASSEAGLAGTNEQFF
TRBJ1-1 TRBV5-5 CASSLGPQANTEAFF
TRBJ1-1 TRBV9 CASSVDMGPAVGEAFF
TRBJ1-2 TRBV28 CASSSSSAANYGYTF
TRBJ1-1 TRBV5-6 CASSSTRGMNTEAFF
TRBJ2-2 TRBV7-3 CASSLRGRALAGELFF
TRBJ2-3 TRBV24-1 CATSAGVAGTDTQYF
TRBJ1-4 TRBV7-2 CASSLWGSTNEKLFF
TRBJ2-7 TRBV6-2/TRBV6-3 CASSYRGLRTYEQYF
TRBJ2-3 TRBV28 CASSLRAGLAGGGTQYF
TRBJ2-3 TRBV6-5 CASSYSTLAGGTDTQYF
TRBJ2-7 TRBV10-3 CAISLSSPDEQYF
TRBJ2-5 TRBV20-1 CSASGNTETQYF
TRBJ2-1 TRBV2 CASMARETYNEQFF
TRBJ2-2 TRBV13 CASTRVTGELFF